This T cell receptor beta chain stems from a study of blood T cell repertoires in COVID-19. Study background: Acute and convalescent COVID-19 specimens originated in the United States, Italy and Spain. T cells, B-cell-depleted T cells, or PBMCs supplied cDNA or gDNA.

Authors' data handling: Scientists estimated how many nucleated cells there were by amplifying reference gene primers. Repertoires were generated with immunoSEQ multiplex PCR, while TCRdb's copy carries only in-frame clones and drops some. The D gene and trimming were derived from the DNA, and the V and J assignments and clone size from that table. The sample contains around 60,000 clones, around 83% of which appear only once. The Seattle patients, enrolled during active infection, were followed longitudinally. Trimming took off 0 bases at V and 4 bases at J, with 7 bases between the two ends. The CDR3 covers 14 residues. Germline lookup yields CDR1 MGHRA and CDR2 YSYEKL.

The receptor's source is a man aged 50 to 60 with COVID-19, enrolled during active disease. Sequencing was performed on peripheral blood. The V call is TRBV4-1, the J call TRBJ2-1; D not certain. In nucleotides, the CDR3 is TGCGCCAGCAGCCAAGATCCTAATTACAATGAGCAGTTCTTC. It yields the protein CASSQDPNYNEQFF.